This T cell receptor beta chain was identified during a study of blood T cell repertoires in COVID-19. Across the study: Researchers got acute and convalescent COVID-19 samples from the United States, Italy and Spain.

As handled by the study authors: Reference gene primer amplification gave nucleated cell count estimates. Sequencing was performed with immunoSEQ multiplex PCR; in TCRdb, only in-frame clones are kept and a portion is missing. Clone size and V and J calls were adopted from that table, with D and trimming inferred from the DNA. The sample carries around 200,000 clones, around nine tenths recorded once. Trimming stripped 7 bases from V and 3 bases from J, with 7 bases between. The CDR3 runs to 12 residues. Germline V gene lookup returns CDR1 SNHLY and CDR2 FYNNEI. Specimen: peripheral blood. The chain has TRBV2 and TRBJ1-3; D is undetermined. The clonotype was recovered from a man aged 60 to 75 who had recovered from COVID-19. The CDR3 protein is CASTGDGNTIYF. CDR3 DNA: TGTGCCAGCACTGGAGATGGAAACACCATATATTTT.